The 16 T cell receptor beta chains below were found in one sample sequenced in a study of OX40 agonist ivuxolimab in advanced cancers. The table came from immunoSEQ multiplex PCR; TCRdb's copy has only in-frame clones and leaves some out. The table records about 61,000 clones, around 87% of them present only once. The material sequenced was CD4+ or CD8+ T cells sorted from blood, taken in a trial of the OX40 agonist ivuxolimab. The receptors were sampled from an adult with an advanced solid tumor such as melanoma, head and neck, liver or kidney cancer.

The chain has TRBV6-5 and TRBJ2-7; D unresolved. V lost 2 bases and J lost 0, with 11 bases in between. Germline-derived CDR1 and CDR2 are MNHEY and SVGAGI. This CDR3 has 15 residues. Here the CDR3 reads CASSYQPQSSYEQYF. In DNA, the CDR3 is TGTGCCAGCAGTTACCAACCCCAGAGCTCCTACGAGCAGTACTTC.

The gene calls are TRBV11-2 and TRBJ1-4; 8 positions match TRBD1. Trimming at V came to 5 bases and at J to 4 bases, leaving 6 bases not matched to a gene. The germline CDR1 and CDR2 sequences are SGHAT and FQNNGV. The CDR3 is 15 amino acids. CDR3 bases: TGTGCCAGCAGCCCCCAACAGGGGGGTAATGAAAAACTGTTTTTT. Its translation is CASSPQQGGNEKLFF.

The chain employs TRBV7-9 and TRBJ1-2, with D maybe TRBD1 (5 bases). V was clipped by 6 bases and J by 7 bases, with 12 bases between them. The CDR3 covers 12 residues. In germline, CDR1 is SEHNR, CDR2 FQNEAQ (reference sequence). The CDR3 DNA follows: TGTGCCAGCAGTTCCGTAGGGGCTGGCTACACCTTC. Encoded protein: CASSSVGAGYTF.

V usage is TRBV27 and J usage is TRBJ1-1; 9 bases match TRBD1. V shed 6 bases and J 5 bases; nucleotides not matched to a gene: 10. CDR3 length: 15 amino acids. The germline V gene encodes CDR1 MNHEY and CDR2 SMNVEV (reference sequence). CDR3 coding DNA: TGTGCCAGCAGCTCCTACAGGGGGCTAGGAACTGAAGCTTTCTTT. Amino acid sequence: CASSSYRGLGTEAFF.

The V gene is TRBV9, the J gene TRBJ2-1; TRBD1 is a possible D gene (7 bases). The CDR3 extends over 14 amino acids. Trimming shortened V by 0 bases and J by 7 bases, and 11 bases separated the two germline ends. CDR1 and CDR2 from the germline V gene are SGDLS and YYNGEE. The CDR3 region has the DNA TGTGCCAGCAGCGTAGAACAGGGGAGGAATGAGCAGTTCTTC. Translating it yields CASSVEQGRNEQFF.

The chain links TRBV2 to TRBJ2-2; 9 bases fit TRBD1. Per germline, CDR1 SNHLY and CDR2 FYNNEI. The CDR3 length is 15 residues. V was clipped by 6 bases and J by 5 bases; unmatched bases: 7. The DNA of the CDR3 is TGTGCCAGCAGCACGGGACAGGGTTTGACCGGGGAGCTGTTTTTT. Residues: CASSTGQGLTGELFF.

J is TRBJ1-2 and V is TRBV19; weak D call: TRBD1 (5 bases). Germline assignment: CDR1 LNHDA and CDR2 SQIVND (reference sequence). This CDR3 spans 12 amino acids. The V and J ends lost 5 bases and 8 bases respectively, with 12 bases between them. CDR3 protein: CASSLGLRGYTF. CDR3 nucleotides: TGTGCCAGTAGTCTGGGACTTCGGGGCTACACCTTC.

The chain uses TRBV6-5 and TRBJ1-5; D is unresolved. The CDR3 runs to 14 residues. CDR1 is MNHEY and CDR2 is SVGAGI in the germline V gene. V lost 2 bases, J lost 0 bases, and 5 bases lay in between. CDR3 amino acids: CASSYVDSNQPQHF. CDR3 DNA: TGTGCCAGCAGTTACGTGGATAGCAATCAGCCCCAGCATTTT.

The chain uses TRBV4-2 and TRBJ2-5; D is undetermined. The CDR3 is 15 residues long. Germline V gene lookup returns CDR1 LGHNA and CDR2 YNFKEQ. The V end was cut by 2 bases, the J end by 5 bases, with 15 bases between. The chain's CDR3 is CASSQMGESVETQYF. The DNA for the CDR3 is TGTGCCAGCAGCCAAATGGGTGAATCCGTGGAGACCCAGTACTTC.

This chain links TRBV30 with TRBJ1-5; D remains ambiguous. Per germline, CDR1 GTSNPN and CDR2 SVGIG (reference sequence). V shed 0 bases and J shed 0 bases, with 15 bases lying between them. CDR3 length: 17 amino acids. CDR3 DNA: TGTGCCTGGAGTGTAGGCAGGACCAAATATAGCAATCAGCCCCAGCATTTT. Its protein product is CAWSVGRTKYSNQPQHF.

The V call is TRBV5-1, the J call TRBJ2-6; D might be TRBD2 (7 bases). Germline CDR1 and CDR2: SGHRS and YFSETQ. V lost 2 bases and J lost 0, with 15 bases in between. The CDR3 sequence is 18 residues long. The CDR3 DNA is TGCGCCAGCAGCTTATCCGGGGGGCACAGCTCTGGGGCCAACGTCCTGACTTTC. Translation: CASSLSGGHSSGANVLTF.

The genes are TRBV23-1 and TRBJ1-6; a possible D gene is TRBD1 (5 bases). TRBV23-1 is noted as an ORF with a role that remains uncertain. The CDR3 runs 14 residues. The ends were cut back, 0 bases at V and 17 bases at J, with 17 bases in the middle. CDR3 sequence (DNA): TGCGCCAGCAGTCAATCGCTGGTCAGGGTCGTTTTCCACTTT. Amino acid sequence: CASSQSLVRVVFHF.

The V call is TRBV18, the J call TRBJ1-3, with a weak D call TRBD1 (6 bases). Per the germline V gene, CDR1 is KGHSH and CDR2 is LQKENI. V was pared by 6 bases and J by 4 bases, with 10 bases between. The CDR3 is 13 amino acids. The CDR3 reads CASSTGLGNTIYF. The CDR3 bases are TGTGCCAGCTCGACAGGCCTGGGAAACACCATATATTTT.

This sequence joins TRBV5-6 and TRBJ1-6, with D hard to call. This CDR3 is 13 amino acids long. Trimming cost V 4 bases and J 9 bases, with 11 bases left between them. CDR1 is SGHDT and CDR2 is YYEEEE in the germline V gene. The CDR3 sequence: CASSTDASSPLHF. CDR3 bases: TGTGCCAGCAGCACGGACGCTAGTTCACCCCTCCACTTT.

This chain uses TRBV19 with TRBJ1-5; the D gene is possibly TRBD1 (6 bases). The V end was cut by 4 bases, the J end by 0 bases, with 16 bases between. This CDR3 has 17 amino acids. Looked up from germline, CDR1 is LNHDA and CDR2 is SQIVND (reference sequence). DNA for the CDR3: TGTGCCAGTAGTAGTCTCCGGGGGCCGTATAGCAATCAGCCCCAGCATTTT. Translation gives CASSSLRGPYSNQPQHF.

The chain employs TRBV10-2 and TRBJ2-3; a weak D match, TRBD1 (6 bases). The CDR3 sequence is 17 residues long. CDR1 and CDR2 (germline): WSHSY, SAAADI. V shed 3 bases and J shed 0 bases, with 16 bases lying between them. The CDR3 DNA sequence: TGCGCCAGCAGTGACCCCTCCGGGACACCAAGCACAGATACGCAGTATTTT. This gives the protein CASSDPSGTPSTDTQYF.